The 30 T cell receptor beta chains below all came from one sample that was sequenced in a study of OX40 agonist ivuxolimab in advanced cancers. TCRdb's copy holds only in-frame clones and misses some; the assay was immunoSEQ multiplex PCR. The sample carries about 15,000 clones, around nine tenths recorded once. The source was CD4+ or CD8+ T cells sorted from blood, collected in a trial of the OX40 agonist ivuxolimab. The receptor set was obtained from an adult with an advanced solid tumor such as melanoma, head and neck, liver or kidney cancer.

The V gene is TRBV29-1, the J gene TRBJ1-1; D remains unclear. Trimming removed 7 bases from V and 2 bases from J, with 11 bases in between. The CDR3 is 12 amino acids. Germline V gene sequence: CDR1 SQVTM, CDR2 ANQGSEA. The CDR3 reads CSGRAKNTEAFF. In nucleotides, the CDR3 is TGCAGCGGGCGGGCCAAAAACACTGAAGCTTTCTTT.

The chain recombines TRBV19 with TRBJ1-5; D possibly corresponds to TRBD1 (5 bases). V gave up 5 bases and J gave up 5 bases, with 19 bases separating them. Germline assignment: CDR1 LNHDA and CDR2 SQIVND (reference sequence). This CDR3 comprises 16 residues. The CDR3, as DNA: TGTGCCAGTAGTCTGATGGGGGGGATAGGAGATCAGCCCCAGCATTTT. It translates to CASSLMGGIGDQPQHF.

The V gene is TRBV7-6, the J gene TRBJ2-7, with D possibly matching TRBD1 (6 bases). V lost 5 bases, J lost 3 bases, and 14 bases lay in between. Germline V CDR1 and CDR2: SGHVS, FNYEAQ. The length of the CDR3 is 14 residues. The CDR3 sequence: CASSPRQDHYEQYF. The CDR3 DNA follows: TGTGCCAGCAGCCCCAGACAGGACCACTACGAGCAGTACTTC.

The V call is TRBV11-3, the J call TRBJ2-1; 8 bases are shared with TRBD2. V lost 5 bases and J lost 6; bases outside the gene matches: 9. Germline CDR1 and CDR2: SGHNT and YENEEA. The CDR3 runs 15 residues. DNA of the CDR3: TGTGCCAGCAGCCCGGGGGGGGTACAAAGCAATGAGCAGTTCTTC. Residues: CASSPGGVQSNEQFF.

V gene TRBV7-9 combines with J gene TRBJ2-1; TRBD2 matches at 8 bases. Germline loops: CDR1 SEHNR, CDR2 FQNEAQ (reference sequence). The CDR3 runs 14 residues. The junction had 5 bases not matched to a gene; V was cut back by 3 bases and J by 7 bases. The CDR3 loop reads CASSFGGASNEQFF. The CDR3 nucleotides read TGTGCCAGCAGCTTCGGGGGGGCATCAAATGAGCAGTTCTTC. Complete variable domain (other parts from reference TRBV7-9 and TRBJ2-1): DTGVSQNPRHKITKRGQNVTFRCDPISEHNRLYWYRQTLGQGPEFLTYFQNEAQLEKSRLLSDRFSAERPKGSFSTLEIQRTEQGDSAMYLCASSFGGASNEQFFGPGTRLTVL.

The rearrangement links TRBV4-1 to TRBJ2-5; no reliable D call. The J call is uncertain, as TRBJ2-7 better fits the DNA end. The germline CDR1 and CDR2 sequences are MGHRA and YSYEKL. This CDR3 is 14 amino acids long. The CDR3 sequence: CASSQDRASYEQYF. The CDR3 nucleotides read TGCGCCAGCAGCCAAGATCGGGCTTCCTACGAGCAGTACTTC.

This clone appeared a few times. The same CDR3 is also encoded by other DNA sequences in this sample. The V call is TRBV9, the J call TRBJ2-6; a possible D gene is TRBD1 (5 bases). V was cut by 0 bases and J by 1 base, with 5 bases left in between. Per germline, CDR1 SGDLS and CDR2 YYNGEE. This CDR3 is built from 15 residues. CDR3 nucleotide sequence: TGTGCCAGCAGCGTAGAGGGGTCTGGGGCCAACGTCCTGACTTTC. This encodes CASSVEGSGANVLTF. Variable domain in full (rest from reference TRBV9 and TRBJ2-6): DSGVTQTPKHLITATGQRVTLRCSPRSGDLSVYWYQQSLDQGLQFLIQYYNGEERAKGNILERFSAQQFPDLHSELNLSSLELGDSALYFCASSVEGSGANVLTFGAGSRLTVL.

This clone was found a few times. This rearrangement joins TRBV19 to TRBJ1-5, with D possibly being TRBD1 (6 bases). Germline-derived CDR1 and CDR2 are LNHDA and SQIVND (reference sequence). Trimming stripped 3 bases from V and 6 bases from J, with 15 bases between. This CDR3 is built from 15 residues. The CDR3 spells CASSIISGAGQPQHF. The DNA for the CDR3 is TGTGCCAGTAGTATTATTTCGGGGGCCGGTCAGCCCCAGCATTTT.

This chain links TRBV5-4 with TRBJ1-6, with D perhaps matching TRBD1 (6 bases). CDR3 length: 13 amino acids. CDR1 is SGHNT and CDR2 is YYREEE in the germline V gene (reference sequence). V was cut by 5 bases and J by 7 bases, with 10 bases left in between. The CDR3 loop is CASRKGENSPLHF. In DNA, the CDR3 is TGTGCCAGCAGGAAGGGGGAAAATTCACCCCTCCACTTT.

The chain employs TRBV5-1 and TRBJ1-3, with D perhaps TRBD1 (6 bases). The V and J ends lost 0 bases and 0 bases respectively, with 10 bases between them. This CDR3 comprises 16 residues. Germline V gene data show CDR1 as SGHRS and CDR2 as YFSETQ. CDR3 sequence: CASSLGYRASGNTIYF. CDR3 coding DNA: TGCGCCAGCAGCTTGGGGTACAGGGCCTCTGGAAACACCATATATTTT.

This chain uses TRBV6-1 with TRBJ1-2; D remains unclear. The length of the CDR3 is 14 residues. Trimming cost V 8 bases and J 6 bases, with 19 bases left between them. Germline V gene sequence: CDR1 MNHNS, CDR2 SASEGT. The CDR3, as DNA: TGTGCCAGCTCCAAGGTCCGGGCCCATGATGGCTACACCTTC. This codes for CASSKVRAHDGYTF.

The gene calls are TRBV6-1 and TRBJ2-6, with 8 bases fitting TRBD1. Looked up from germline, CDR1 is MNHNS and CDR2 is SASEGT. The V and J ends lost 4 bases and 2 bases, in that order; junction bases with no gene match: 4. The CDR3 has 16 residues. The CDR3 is CASSGVRGPGANVLTF. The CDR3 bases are TGTGCCAGCAGTGGAGTCAGGGGGCCTGGGGCCAACGTCCTGACTTTC.

In nucleotides, the CDR3 is TGTGCCAGCAGCTCGCCCCGACAGGGCAACACTGAAGCTTTCTTT. As protein: CASSSPRQGNTEAFF. J is TRBJ1-1 and V is TRBV7-9; 7 bases align to TRBD1. CDR1 is SEHNR, CDR2 FQNEAQ, per germline (reference sequence). Unmatched junction bases numbered 7, after V lost 4 bases and J lost 2 bases. This CDR3 contains 15 residues.

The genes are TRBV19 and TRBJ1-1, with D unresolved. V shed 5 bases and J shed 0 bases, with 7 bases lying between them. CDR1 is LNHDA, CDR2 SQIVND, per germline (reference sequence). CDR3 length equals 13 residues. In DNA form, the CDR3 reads TGTGCCAGTAGTTTTGAAATGAACACTGAAGCTTTCTTT. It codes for CASSFEMNTEAFF.

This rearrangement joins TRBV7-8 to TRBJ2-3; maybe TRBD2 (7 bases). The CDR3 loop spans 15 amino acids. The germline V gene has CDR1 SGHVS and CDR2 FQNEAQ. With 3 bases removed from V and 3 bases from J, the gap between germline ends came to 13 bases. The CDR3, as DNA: TGTGCCAGCAGCTTGCGGGGGCGAAGTACAGATACGCAGTATTTT. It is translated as CASSLRGRSTDTQYF.

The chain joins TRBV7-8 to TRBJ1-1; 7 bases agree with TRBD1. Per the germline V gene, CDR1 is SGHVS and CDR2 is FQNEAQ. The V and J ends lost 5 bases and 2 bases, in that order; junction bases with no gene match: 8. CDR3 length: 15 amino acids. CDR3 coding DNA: TGTGCCAGCAGCACCGCCACAGGGGCAAACACTGAAGCTTTCTTT. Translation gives CASSTATGANTEAFF.

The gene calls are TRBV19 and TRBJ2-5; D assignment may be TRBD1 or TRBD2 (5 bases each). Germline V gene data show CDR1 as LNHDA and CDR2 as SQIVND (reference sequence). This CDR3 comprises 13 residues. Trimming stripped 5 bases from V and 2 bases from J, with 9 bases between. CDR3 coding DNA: TGTGCCAGTAGTGGGGGATCTCAAGAGACCCAGTACTTC. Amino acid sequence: CASSGGSQETQYF.

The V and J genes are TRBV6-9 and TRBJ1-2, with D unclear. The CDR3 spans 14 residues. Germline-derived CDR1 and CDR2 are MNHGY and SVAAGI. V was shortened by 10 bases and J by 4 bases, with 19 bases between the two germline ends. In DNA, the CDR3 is TGTGCCACCCCATTGGGCGGGCTAGTCTATGGCTACACCTTC. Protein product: CATPLGGLVYGYTF.

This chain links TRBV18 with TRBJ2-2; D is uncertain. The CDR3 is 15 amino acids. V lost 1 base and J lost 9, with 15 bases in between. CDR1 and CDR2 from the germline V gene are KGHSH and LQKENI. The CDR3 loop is CASSPLKGYFRELFF. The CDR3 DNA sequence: TGTGCCAGCTCACCACTGAAGGGATATTTTCGGGAGCTGTTTTTT.

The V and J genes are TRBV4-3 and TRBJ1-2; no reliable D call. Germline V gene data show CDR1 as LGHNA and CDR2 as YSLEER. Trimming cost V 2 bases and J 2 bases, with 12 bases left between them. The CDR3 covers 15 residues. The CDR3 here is CASSQSRLINYGYTF. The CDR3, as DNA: TGCGCCAGCAGCCAAAGCAGGCTCATCAACTATGGCTACACCTTC.

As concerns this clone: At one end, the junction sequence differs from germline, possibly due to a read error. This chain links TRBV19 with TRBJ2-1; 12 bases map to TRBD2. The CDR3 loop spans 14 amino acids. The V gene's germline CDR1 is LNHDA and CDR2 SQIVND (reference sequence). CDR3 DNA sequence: TGTGCCAGTAGTTTATGGACTAGCGGGGAGAGAATAATCTTC. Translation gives CASSLWTSGERIIF.

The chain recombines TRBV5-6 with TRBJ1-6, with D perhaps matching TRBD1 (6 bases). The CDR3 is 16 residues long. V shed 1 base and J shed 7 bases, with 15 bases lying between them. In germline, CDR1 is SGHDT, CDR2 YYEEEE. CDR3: CASSLTGGGLNSPLHF. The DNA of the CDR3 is TGTGCCAGCAGCTTGACTGGAGGGGGGTTAAATTCACCCCTCCACTTT.

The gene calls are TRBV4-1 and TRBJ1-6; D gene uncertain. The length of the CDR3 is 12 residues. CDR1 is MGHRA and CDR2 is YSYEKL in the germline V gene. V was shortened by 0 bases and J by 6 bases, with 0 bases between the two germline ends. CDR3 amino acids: CASSQDNSPLHF. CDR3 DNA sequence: TGCGCCAGCAGCCAAGATAATTCACCCCTCCACTTT.

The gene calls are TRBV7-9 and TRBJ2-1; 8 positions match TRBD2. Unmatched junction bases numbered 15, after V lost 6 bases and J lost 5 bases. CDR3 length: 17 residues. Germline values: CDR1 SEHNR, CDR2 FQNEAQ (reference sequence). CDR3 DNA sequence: TGTGCCAGCAGTCTTAGGAGCCAGCGGGGGACAAACAATGAGCAGTTCTTC. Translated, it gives CASSLRSQRGTNNEQFF.

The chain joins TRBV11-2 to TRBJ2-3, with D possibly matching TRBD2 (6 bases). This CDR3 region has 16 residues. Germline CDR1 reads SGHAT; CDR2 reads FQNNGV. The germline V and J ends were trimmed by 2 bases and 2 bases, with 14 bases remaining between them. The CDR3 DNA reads TGTGCCAGCAGCTTACGGGAGACTCCAATCACAGATACGCAGTATTTT. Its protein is CASSLRETPITDTQYF. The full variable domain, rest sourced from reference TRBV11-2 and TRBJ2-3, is EAGVAQSPRYKIIEKRQSVAFWCNPISGHATLYWYQQILGQGPKLLIQFQNNGVVDDSQLPKDRFSAERLKGVDSTLKIQPAKLEDSAVYLCASSLRETPITDTQYFGPGTRLTVL.

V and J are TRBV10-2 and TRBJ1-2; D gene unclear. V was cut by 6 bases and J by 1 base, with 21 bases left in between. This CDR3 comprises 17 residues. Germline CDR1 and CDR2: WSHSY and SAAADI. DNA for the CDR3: TGCGCCAGCAGCAAAGACCTTAGCGGGGTGTATAACTATGGCTACACCTTC. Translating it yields CASSKDLSGVYNYGYTF.

CDR3 nucleotide sequence: TGTGCCTGGATCATAAGAGGACAGGGGGATGGCTACACCTTC. It yields the protein CAWIIRGQGDGYTF. This chain links TRBV30 with TRBJ1-2; 10 positions match TRBD1. This CDR3 has 14 amino acids. V shed 4 bases, J shed 6 bases, and the junction held 8 bases outside the gene matches. Germline V lookup: CDR1 GTSNPN, CDR2 SVGIG (reference sequence).

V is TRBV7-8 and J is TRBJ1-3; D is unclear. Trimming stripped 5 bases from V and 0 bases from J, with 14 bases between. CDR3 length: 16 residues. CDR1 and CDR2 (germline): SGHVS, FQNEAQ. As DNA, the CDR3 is TGTGCCAGCAGCGCTCGGACGGAGAGCTCTGGAAACACCATATATTTT. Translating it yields CASSARTESSGNTIYF.

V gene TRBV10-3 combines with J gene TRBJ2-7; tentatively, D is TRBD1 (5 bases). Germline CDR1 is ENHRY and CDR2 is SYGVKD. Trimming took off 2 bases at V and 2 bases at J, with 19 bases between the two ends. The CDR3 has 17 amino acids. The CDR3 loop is CAISELWAIRVTYEQYF. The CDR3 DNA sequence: TGTGCCATCAGTGAGCTCTGGGCGATCAGGGTAACCTACGAGCAGTACTTC.

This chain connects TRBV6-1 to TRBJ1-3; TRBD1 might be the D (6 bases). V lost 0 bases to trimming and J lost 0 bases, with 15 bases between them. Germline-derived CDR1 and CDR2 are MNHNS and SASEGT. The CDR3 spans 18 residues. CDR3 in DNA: TGTGCCAGCAGTGAAGCGGGGCAGGGGCGAACCTCTGGAAACACCATATATTTT. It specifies CASSEAGQGRTSGNTIYF.